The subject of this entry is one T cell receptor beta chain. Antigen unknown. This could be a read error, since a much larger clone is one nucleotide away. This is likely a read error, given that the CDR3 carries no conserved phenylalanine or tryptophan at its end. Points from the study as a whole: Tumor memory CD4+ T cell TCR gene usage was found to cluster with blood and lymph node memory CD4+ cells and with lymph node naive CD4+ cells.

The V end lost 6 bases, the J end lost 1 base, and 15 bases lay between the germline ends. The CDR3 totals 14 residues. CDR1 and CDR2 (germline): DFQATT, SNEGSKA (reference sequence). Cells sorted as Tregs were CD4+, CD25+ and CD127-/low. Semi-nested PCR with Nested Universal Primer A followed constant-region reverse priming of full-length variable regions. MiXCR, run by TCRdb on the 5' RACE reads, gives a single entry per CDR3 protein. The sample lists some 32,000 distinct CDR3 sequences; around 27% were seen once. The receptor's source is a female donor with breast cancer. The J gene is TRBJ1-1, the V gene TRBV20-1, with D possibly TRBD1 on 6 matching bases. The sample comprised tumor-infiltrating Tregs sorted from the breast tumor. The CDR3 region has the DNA TGCAGTGCCCCGCGCGGGGGCTGGAACACTGAAGCTTTCTCT. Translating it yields CSAPRGGWNTEAFS.